What follows describes a single T cell receptor beta chain. This entry belongs to a study of shared T cell receptors in the human thymus. Using immunoSEQ multiplex PCR, the repertoire was profiled, and TCRdb retains in-frame clones only, with some absent. The repertoire has over 450,000 clones, 75% to 80% of them found once; the top ten carry more than 0.01%. The CDR3 spans 14 residues. Trimming shortened V by 7 bases and J by 4 bases, and 16 bases separated the two germline ends. Germline values: CDR1 MNHEY, CDR2 SMNVEV (reference sequence). Separately, the same data were catalogued under a study of human thymus T cells. That source reports: Thymic as well as blood repertoires seemed to favor certain V and J genes unevenly. Related studies noted strongly shared thymic repertoires across unrelated people.

The chain combines TRBV27 with TRBJ1-1, with D possibly TRBD1 on 5 matching bases. What was sequenced was thymocytes. This sequence was found in a boy under two years old with a congenital heart defect. CDR3: CASTLRGGFTEAFF. DNA for the CDR3: TGTGCCAGCACCCTGCGCGGGGGGTTCACTGAAGCTTTCTTT.